The T cell receptor (beta chain) described here comes from a study of blood T cell repertoires in COVID-19. Here immunoSEQ multiplex PCR was the method, and the copy in TCRdb shows in-frame clones only, minus some. The sample holds fewer than 200,000 clones, approximately 90% seen once. There are 12 residues in the CDR3. V was pared by 10 bases and J by 5 bases, with 14 bases between. The germline CDR1 and CDR2 sequences are LNHDA and SQIVND (reference sequence). The sequenced material came from peripheral blood. This clonotype was sampled from a man aged 40-55 years with active or convalescent COVID-19. J is TRBJ1-1 and V is TRBV19; D is ambiguous. As DNA, the CDR3 is TGTGCCACCGCGTTGAGAGGGACTGAAGCTTTCTTT. Translating it yields CATALRGTEAFF.